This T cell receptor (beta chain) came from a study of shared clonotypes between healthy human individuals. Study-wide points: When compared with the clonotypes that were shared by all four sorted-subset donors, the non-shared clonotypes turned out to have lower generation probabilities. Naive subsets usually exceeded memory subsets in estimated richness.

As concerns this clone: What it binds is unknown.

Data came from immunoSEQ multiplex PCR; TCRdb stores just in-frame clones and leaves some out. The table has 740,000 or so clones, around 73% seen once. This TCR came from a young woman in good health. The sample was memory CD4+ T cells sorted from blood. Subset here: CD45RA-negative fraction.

This CDR3 reads CASSPRGSGTDTQYF. The CDR3, as DNA: TGTGCCAGCAGCCCCAGGGGTAGCGGCACAGATACGCAGTATTTT. The chain joins TRBV9 to TRBJ2-3; TRBD1 is a possible D gene (6 bases). The ends were cut back, 4 bases at V and 1 base at J, with 13 bases in the middle. The CDR3 consists of 15 residues. CDR1 is SGDLS, CDR2 YYNGEE, per germline.